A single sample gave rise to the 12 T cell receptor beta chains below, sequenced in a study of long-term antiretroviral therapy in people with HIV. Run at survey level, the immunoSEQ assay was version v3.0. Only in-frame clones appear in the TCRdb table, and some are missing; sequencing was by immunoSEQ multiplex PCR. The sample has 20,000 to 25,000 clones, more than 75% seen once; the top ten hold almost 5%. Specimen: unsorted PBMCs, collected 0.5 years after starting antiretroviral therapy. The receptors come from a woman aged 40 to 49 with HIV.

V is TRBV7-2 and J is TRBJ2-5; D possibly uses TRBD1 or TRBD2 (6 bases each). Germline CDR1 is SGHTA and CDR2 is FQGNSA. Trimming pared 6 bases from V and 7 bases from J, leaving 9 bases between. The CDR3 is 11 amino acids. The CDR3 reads CASRGGGTQYF. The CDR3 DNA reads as TGTGCCAGCAGGGGGGGCGGGACCCAGTACTTC.

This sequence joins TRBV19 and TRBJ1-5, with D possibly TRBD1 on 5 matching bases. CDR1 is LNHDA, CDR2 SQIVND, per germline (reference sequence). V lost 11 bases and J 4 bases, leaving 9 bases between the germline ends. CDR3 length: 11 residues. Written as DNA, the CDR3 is TGTGCCGGGGGGGGGAATCAGCCCCAGCATTTT. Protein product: CAGGGNQPQHF.

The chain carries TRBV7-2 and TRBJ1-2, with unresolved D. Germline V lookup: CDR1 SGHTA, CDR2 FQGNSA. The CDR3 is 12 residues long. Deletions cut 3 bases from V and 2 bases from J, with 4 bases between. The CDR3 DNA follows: TGTGCCAGCAGCTTCGGGAACTATGGCTACACCTTC. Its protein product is CASSFGNYGYTF.

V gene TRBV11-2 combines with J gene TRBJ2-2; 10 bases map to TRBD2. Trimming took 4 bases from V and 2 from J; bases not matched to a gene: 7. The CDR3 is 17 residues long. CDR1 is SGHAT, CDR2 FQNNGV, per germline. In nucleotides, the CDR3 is TGTGCCAGCAGCTCTCTAGCGGGGGCCTTTAACACCGGGGAGCTGTTTTTT. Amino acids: CASSSLAGAFNTGELFF.

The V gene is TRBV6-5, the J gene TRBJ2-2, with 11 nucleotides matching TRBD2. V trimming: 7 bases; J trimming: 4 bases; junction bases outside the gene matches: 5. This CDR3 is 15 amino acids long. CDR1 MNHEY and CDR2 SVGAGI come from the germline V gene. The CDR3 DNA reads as TGTGCCAGCAAAGTAGCGGGGGGGGTCACCGGGGAGCTGTTTTTT. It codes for CASKVAGGVTGELFF.

CDR3 in amino acids: CASSYSAEQYF. The CDR3 nucleotides read TGTGCCAGCAGTTACTCCGCCGAGCAGTACTTC. The chain links TRBV6-5 to TRBJ2-7; D ambiguous. In germline, CDR1 is MNHEY, CDR2 SVGAGI. The CDR3 runs to 11 residues. The V end lost 0 bases, the J end lost 6 bases, and 3 bases lay between the germline ends.

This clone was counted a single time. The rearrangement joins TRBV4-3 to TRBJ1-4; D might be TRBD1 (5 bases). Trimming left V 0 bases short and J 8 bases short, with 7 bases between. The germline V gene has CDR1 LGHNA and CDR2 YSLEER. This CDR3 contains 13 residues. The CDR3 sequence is CASSQDGGEKLFF. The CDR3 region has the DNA TGCGCCAGCAGCCAAGATGGGGGGGAAAAACTGTTTTTT.

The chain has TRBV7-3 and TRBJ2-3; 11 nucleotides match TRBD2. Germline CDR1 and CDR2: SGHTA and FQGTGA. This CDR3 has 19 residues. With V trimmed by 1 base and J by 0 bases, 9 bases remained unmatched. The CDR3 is CASSLISLAGGPSTDTQYF. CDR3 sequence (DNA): TGTGCCAGCAGCTTAATCTCGCTAGCGGGGGGACCTAGCACAGATACGCAGTATTTT.

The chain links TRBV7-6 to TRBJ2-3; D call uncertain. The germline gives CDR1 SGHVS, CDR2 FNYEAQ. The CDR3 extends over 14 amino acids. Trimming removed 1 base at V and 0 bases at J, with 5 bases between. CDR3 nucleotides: TGTGCCAGCAGCTTAGGGCGCAGCACAGATACGCAGTATTTT. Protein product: CASSLGRSTDTQYF. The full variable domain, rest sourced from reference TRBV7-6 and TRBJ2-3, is GAGVSQSPRYKVTKRGQDVALRCDPISGHVSLYWYRQALGQGPEFLTYFNYEAQQDKSGLPNDRFSAERPEGSISTLTIQRTEQRDSAMYRCASSLGRSTDTQYFGPGTRLTVL.

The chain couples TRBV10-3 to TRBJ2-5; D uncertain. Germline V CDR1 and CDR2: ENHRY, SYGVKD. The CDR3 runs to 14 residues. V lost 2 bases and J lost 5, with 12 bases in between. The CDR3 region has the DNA TGTGCCATCAGTGAGCGCCAATTCAGGGAGACCCAGTACTTC. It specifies CAISERQFRETQYF.

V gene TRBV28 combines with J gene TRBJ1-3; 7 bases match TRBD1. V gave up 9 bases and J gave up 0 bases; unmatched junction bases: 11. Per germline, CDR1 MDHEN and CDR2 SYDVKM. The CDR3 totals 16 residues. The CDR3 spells CASKTGDHYSGNTIYF. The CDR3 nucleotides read TGTGCCAGTAAAACAGGGGACCACTACTCTGGAAACACCATATATTTT.

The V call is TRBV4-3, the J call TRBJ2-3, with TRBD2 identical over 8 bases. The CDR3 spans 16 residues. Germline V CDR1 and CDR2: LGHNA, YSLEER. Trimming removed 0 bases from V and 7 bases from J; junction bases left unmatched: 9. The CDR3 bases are TGCGCCAGCAGCCAAGAAGGCGGGGGGTCTACCTATACGCAGTATTTT. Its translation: CASSQEGGGSTYTQYF.